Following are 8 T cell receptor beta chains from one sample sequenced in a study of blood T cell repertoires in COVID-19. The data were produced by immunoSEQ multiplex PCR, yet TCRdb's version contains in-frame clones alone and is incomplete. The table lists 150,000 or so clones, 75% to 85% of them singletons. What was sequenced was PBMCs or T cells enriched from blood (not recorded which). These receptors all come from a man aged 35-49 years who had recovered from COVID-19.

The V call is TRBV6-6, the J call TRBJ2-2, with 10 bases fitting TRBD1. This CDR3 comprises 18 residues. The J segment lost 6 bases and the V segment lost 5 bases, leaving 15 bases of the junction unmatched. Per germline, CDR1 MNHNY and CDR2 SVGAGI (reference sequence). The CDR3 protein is CASSLQRRTGGGAGELFF. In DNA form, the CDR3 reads TGTGCCAGCAGTCTCCAACGTCGGACAGGGGGAGGGGCCGGGGAGCTGTTTTTT.

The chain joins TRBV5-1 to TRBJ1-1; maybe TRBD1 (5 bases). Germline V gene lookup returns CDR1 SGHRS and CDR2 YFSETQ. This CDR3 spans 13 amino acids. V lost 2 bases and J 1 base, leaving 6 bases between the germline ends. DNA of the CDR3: TGCGCCAGCAGCTTTGACAGGAACACTGAAGCTTTCTTT. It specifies CASSFDRNTEAFF. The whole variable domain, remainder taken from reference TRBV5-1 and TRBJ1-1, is KAGVTQTPRYLIKTRGQQVTLSCSPISGHRSVSWYQQTPGQGLQFLFEYFSETQRNKGNFPGRFSGRQFSNSRSEMNVSTLELGDSALYLCASSFDRNTEAFFGQGTRLTVV.

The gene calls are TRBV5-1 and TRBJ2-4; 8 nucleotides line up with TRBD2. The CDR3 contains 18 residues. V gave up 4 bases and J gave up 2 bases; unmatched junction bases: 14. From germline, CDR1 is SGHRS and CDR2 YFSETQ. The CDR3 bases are TGCGCCAGCAGCCCGACCGATGGAGCGGGGGCTTCCAAAAACATTCAGTACTTC. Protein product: CASSPTDGAGASKNIQYF.

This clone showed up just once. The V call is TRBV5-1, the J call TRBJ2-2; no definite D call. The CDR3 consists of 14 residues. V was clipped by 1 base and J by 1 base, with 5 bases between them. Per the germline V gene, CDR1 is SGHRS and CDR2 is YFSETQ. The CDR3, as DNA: TGCGCCAGCAGCTTGTACAAGAACACCGGGGAGCTGTTTTTT. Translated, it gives CASSLYKNTGELFF.

CDR3 residues: CASSQDAGFYGNTIYF. The CDR3 DNA sequence: TGTGCCAGCAGCCAAGATGCAGGGTTTTATGGAAACACCATATATTTT. This sequence joins TRBV3-1 (or the pseudogene TRBV3-2) and TRBJ1-3; possible D gene TRBD1, 5 bases. This CDR3 has 16 residues. The germline gives CDR1 LGHDT, CDR2 YNNKEL (reference sequence). Trimming stripped 0 bases from V and 3 bases from J, with 12 bases between.

The CDR3 sequence is CASSQPLGTANYGYTF. Written as DNA, the CDR3 is TGTGCCAGCAGCCAGCCACTAGGGACAGCCAACTATGGCTACACCTTC. V gene TRBV5-4 combines with J gene TRBJ1-2; 7 nucleotides agree with TRBD1. Unmatched junction bases numbered 11, after V lost 4 bases and J lost 2 bases. Looked up from germline, CDR1 is SGHNT and CDR2 is YYREEE (reference sequence). This CDR3 region has 16 residues.

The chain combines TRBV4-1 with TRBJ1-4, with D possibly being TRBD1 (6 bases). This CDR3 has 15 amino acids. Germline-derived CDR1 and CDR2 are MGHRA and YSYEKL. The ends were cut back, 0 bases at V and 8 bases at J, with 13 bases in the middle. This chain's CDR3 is CASSQDGAGEEKLFF. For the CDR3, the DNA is TGCGCCAGCAGCCAAGATGGGGCAGGGGAGGAAAAACTGTTTTTT.

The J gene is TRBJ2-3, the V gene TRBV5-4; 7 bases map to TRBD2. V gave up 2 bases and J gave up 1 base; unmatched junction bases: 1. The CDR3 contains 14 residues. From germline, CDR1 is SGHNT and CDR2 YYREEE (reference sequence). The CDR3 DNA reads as TGTGCCAGCAGCTTCCTAGCGGGCACAGATACGCAGTATTTT. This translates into CASSFLAGTDTQYF.